This T cell receptor beta chain derives from a study of T cell repertoires in cytomegalovirus infection. Findings and caveats of the study: Based on cumulative public TCR beta family frequency, carriers of CMV plus the relevant HLA were identified.

TCRdb called the reads again in MiXCR, with one record for every CDR3 protein. The sample has around 770,000 distinct CDR3 sequences, 25% to 35% seen once. In this sample, this clonotype turned up many times. The antigen is unknown. This specimen consisted of cultured CD8+ T cells from PBMCs, obtained from culture after CMV antigen stimulation. This clonotype was sampled from a human donor in good health (CMV status not recorded). Some clones in this sample may be carry-over from other donors' samples.

CDR3 nucleotides: TGTGCCAGCAGTACTAGGGCAGGGGCTAATCAGCCCCAGCATTTT. It specifies CASSTRAGANQPQHF. This chain uses TRBV6-5 with TRBJ1-5; a weak D match, TRBD1 (6 bases). CDR3 length: 15 amino acids. Trimming shortened V by 5 bases and J by 4 bases, and 15 bases separated the two germline ends. Germline CDR1 is MNHEY and CDR2 is SVGAGI.